The next 21 T cell receptor beta chains were all read from a single sample in a study of blood T cell repertoires in COVID-19. The protocol was immunoSEQ multiplex PCR, while the TCRdb copy is restricted to in-frame clones and leaves out a portion. The sample carries roughly 170,000 clones, about 86% recorded once. Specimen: peripheral blood. Every receptor here comes from a man in his sixties or seventies with active or convalescent COVID-19.

The chain couples TRBV10-2 to TRBJ2-7, with 7 bases aligning to TRBD1. In germline, CDR1 is WSHSY, CDR2 SAAADI. This CDR3 region has 14 residues. Trimming took 4 bases from V and 1 from J; bases not matched to a gene: 4. CDR3 in DNA: TGCGCCAGCAGTGCACAGGGGAGTTCCTACGAGCAGTACTTC. Translation gives CASSAQGSSYEQYF.

This clone has only a few counts. The rearrangement uses TRBV5-1 and TRBJ2-5; no clear D. The germline V gene has CDR1 SGHRS and CDR2 YFSETQ. Trimming cost V 4 bases and J 5 bases, with 12 bases left between them. The CDR3 spans 13 residues. The CDR3 loop is CASSISSRETQYF. CDR3 sequence (DNA): TGCGCCAGCAGCATCTCCTCCAGGGAGACCCAGTACTTC.

The CDR3 loop is CASSHLGGIEQYF. The CDR3 DNA follows: TGTGCCAGCAGTCACCTGGGGGGTATCGAGCAGTACTTC. The chain carries TRBV28 and TRBJ2-7, with D possibly matching TRBD2 (6 bases). V lost 5 bases and J lost 6, with 14 bases in between. This CDR3 has 13 residues. CDR1 MDHEN and CDR2 SYDVKM come from the germline V gene.

The CDR3, as DNA: TGTGCCAGCAGTTTAGGCGGGAGGGAAAACATTCAGTACTTC. Its translation is CASSLGGRENIQYF. This chain uses TRBV28 with TRBJ2-4, with TRBD2 matching 9 bases. The ends lost 2 bases at V and 5 bases at J; junction bases unmatched: 1. Germline V CDR1 and CDR2: MDHEN, SYDVKM. This CDR3 is 14 amino acids long.

The rearrangement links TRBV19 to TRBJ1-2; 7 bases align to TRBD1. V lost 6 bases, J lost 2 bases, and 3 bases stayed unmatched. The V gene's germline CDR1 is LNHDA and CDR2 SQIVND (reference sequence). CDR3 length: 13 amino acids. The CDR3 DNA reads TGTGCCAGTAGCCCGGACAGGAACTATGGCTACACCTTC. Protein product: CASSPDRNYGYTF. Full variable domain (missing parts from reference TRBV19 and TRBJ1-2): DGGITQSPKYLFRKEGQNVTLSCEQNLNHDAMYWYRQDPGQGLRLIYYSQIVNDFQKGDIAEGYSVSREKKESFPLTVTSAQKNPTAFYLCASSPDRNYGYTFGSGTRLTVV.

This sequence joins TRBV28 and TRBJ2-7; D might be TRBD2 (5 bases). V was cut by 5 bases and J by 6 bases, with 20 bases left in between. Per the germline V gene, CDR1 is MDHEN and CDR2 is SYDVKM. The CDR3 spans 15 residues. CDR3 amino acids: CASSGPFEGRSEQYF. CDR3 nucleotide sequence: TGTGCCAGCAGTGGCCCTTTTGAGGGAAGATCCGAGCAGTACTTC.

The chain has TRBV14 and TRBJ2-1; D is unresolved. The CDR3 is 13 amino acids. Germline V gene sequence: CDR1 SGHDN, CDR2 FVKESK. V gave up 0 bases and J gave up 5 bases, with 5 bases separating them. CDR3 DNA sequence: TGTGCCAGCAGCCAAGAACTCAACAATGAGCAGTTCTTC. The encoded protein is CASSQELNNEQFF.

This rearrangement joins TRBV27 to TRBJ1-4; 7 bases agree with TRBD1. The CDR3 length is 16 residues. J gave up 5 bases and V 3 bases, and 9 bases lay outside the gene matches. Germline assignment: CDR1 MNHEY and CDR2 SMNVEV (reference sequence). CDR3 loop: CASSFQGGLRNEKLFF. The DNA of the CDR3 is TGTGCCAGCAGTTTCCAGGGGGGACTCCGGAATGAAAAACTGTTTTTT. Looking up the rest from reference TRBV27 and TRBJ1-4 gives the full variable domain: EAQVTQNPRYLITVTGKKLTVTCSQNMNHEYMSWYRQDPGLGLRQIYYSMNVEVTDKGDVPEGYKVSRKEKRNFPLILESPSPNQTSLYFCASSFQGGLRNEKLFFGSGTQLSVL.

The V call is TRBV5-1, the J call TRBJ1-1, with TRBD1 matching over 9 bases. The V and J ends lost 4 bases and 1 base, in that order; junction bases with no gene match: 11. The CDR3 has 17 amino acids. The germline V gene encodes CDR1 SGHRS and CDR2 YFSETQ. The CDR3 reads CASSPTTPGQGNTEAFF. The DNA of the CDR3 is TGCGCCAGCAGCCCCACAACTCCGGGACAGGGGAACACTGAAGCTTTCTTT.

This chain links TRBV30 with TRBJ1-3; 7 positions agree with TRBD1. This CDR3 has 13 residues. In germline, CDR1 is GTSNPN, CDR2 SVGIG (reference sequence). With V trimmed by 3 bases and J by 2 bases, 1 base remained unmatched. The CDR3 DNA follows: TGTGCCTGGAGGCAGGGGGCTGGAAACACCATATATTTT. Its protein product is CAWRQGAGNTIYF.

V gene TRBV7-2 combines with J gene TRBJ1-1, with D perhaps TRBD1 (5 bases). The germline V and J ends were trimmed by 2 bases and 4 bases, with 11 bases remaining between them. The CDR3 has 14 residues. Germline CDR1 SGHTA, CDR2 FQGNSA. Here the CDR3 reads CASSLFSQGTEAFF. In DNA form, the CDR3 reads TGTGCCAGCAGCTTATTCTCCCAGGGCACTGAAGCTTTCTTT.

This sequence joins TRBV7-9 and TRBJ1-4; a weak D match, TRBD1 (6 bases). The CDR3 is 16 residues long. Germline V CDR1 and CDR2: SEHNR, FQNEAQ (reference sequence). Trimming took off 5 bases at V and 8 bases at J, with 21 bases between the two ends. The DNA of the CDR3 is TGTGCCAGCAGCCTCCCGTATGGGCAGGGGAAGGAAAAACTGTTTTTT. Translation: CASSLPYGQGKEKLFF. Full variable domain (missing parts from reference TRBV7-9 and TRBJ1-4): DTGVSQNPRHKITKRGQNVTFRCDPISEHNRLYWYRQTLGQGPEFLTYFQNEAQLEKSRLLSDRFSAERPKGSFSTLEIQRTEQGDSAMYLCASSLPYGQGKEKLFFGSGTQLSVL.

This clone was counted ten times or more. The chain combines TRBV4-1 with TRBJ1-4; D remains unclear. The V end lost 1 base, the J end lost 7 bases, and 13 bases lay between the germline ends. This CDR3 contains 15 residues. The germline gives CDR1 MGHRA, CDR2 YSYEKL. CDR3 DNA sequence: TGCGCCAGCAGCCAAGTAGAGGGCTTTTCTGAAAAACTGTTTTTT. Translating it yields CASSQVEGFSEKLFF.

Here the CDR3 reads CASKGDRVLGGYTF. Written as DNA, the CDR3 is TGTGCCAGTAAGGGGGACAGGGTTCTTGGGGGCTACACCTTC. This rearrangement joins TRBV19 to TRBJ1-2; 9 bases fit TRBD1. The CDR3 length is 14 residues. The germline gives CDR1 LNHDA, CDR2 SQIVND (reference sequence). The V and J ends lost 7 bases and 8 bases, in that order; junction bases with no gene match: 11.

The chain couples TRBV7-9 to TRBJ2-7; tentatively, D is TRBD2 (5 bases). CDR3 length equals 13 residues. V was trimmed by 6 bases and J by 2 bases, leaving 11 bases between them. The V gene's germline CDR1 is SEHNR and CDR2 FQNEAQ (reference sequence). The CDR3 sequence: CASSSRDAYEQYF. DNA for the CDR3: TGTGCCAGCAGTTCCCGGGATGCCTACGAGCAGTACTTC.

V and J are TRBV28 and TRBJ2-6, with D possibly matching TRBD1 (6 bases). Germline V CDR1 and CDR2: MDHEN, SYDVKM. V lost 4 bases and J lost 1, with 14 bases in between. The CDR3 loop spans 17 amino acids. The CDR3 sequence is CASSWGTLFSGANVLTF. The CDR3 DNA reads TGTGCCAGCAGTTGGGGGACATTATTTTCTGGGGCCAACGTCCTGACTTTC.

This chain connects TRBV4-3 to TRBJ1-2; the match to TRBD1 covers 9 bases. Unmatched junction bases numbered 6, after V lost 0 bases and J lost 10 bases. CDR1 and CDR2 from the germline V gene are LGHNA and YSLEER. The CDR3 is made up of 14 amino acids. The CDR3 bases are TGCGCCAGCAGCCAAGAAGTTGGACAGGGGATCTACACCTTC. It specifies CASSQEVGQGIYTF.

The chain links TRBV6-6 to TRBJ2-7, with 7 bases identical to TRBD1. Looked up from germline, CDR1 is MNHNY and CDR2 is SVGAGI (reference sequence). V lost 2 bases to trimming and J lost 2 bases; unmatched junction nucleotides: 6. The CDR3 covers 15 residues. DNA of the CDR3: TGTGCCAGCAGTTACCGGGCAGGGGGAACCTACGAGCAGTACTTC. It translates to CASSYRAGGTYEQYF.

The chain carries TRBV11-2 and TRBJ1-1; D not certain. The V gene lost 1 base and the J gene lost 3 bases, with 9 bases spanning the gap. The length of the CDR3 is 14 residues. Germline loops: CDR1 SGHAT, CDR2 FQNNGV. The CDR3 coding sequence is TGTGCCAGCAGCTTAGTTCCGGGATACACTGAAGCTTTCTTT. This sequence encodes CASSLVPGYTEAFF.

The CDR3 nucleotides are TGTGCCACCAGCAGAGATCGGGGACAGCCCTACGAGCAGTACTTC. It is translated as CATSRDRGQPYEQYF. The chain combines TRBV15 with TRBJ2-7, with TRBD1 identical over 7 bases. The germline V gene has CDR1 LNHNV and CDR2 YYDKDF (reference sequence). The CDR3 loop spans 15 amino acids. J was trimmed by 2 bases and V by 0 bases; bases with no gene match: 4. The variable domain in full, completed from reference TRBV15 and TRBJ2-7, reads DAMVIQNPRYQVTQFGKPVTLSCSQTLNHNVMYWYQQKSSQAPKLLFHYYDKDFNNEADTPDNFQSRRPNTSFCFLDIRSPGLGDTAMYLCATSRDRGQPYEQYFGPGTRLTVT.

The chain joins TRBV11-2 to TRBJ1-5; the D is unclear. The length of the CDR3 is 13 residues. Germline CDR1 reads SGHAT; CDR2 reads FQNNGV. Trimming removed 3 bases at V and 4 bases at J, with 7 bases between. CDR3: CASSLSLNQPQHF. The CDR3 DNA sequence: TGTGCCAGCAGCTTGAGTCTTAATCAGCCCCAGCATTTT.